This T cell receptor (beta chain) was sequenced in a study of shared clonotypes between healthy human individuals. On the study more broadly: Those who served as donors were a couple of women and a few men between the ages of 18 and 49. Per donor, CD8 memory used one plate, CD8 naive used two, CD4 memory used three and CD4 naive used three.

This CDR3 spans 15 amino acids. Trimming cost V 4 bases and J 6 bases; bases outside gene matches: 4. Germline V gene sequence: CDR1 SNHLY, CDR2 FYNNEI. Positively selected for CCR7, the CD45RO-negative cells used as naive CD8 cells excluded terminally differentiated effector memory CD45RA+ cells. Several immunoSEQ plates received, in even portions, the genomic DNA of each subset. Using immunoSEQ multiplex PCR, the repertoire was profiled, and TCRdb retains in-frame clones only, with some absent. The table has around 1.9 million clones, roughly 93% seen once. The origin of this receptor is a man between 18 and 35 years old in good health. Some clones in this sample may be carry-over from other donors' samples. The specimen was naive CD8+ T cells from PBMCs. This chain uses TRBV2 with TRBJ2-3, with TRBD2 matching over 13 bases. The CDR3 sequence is CASSGTSGRSDTQYF. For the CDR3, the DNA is TGTGCCAGCAGTGGGACTAGCGGGAGATCCGATACGCAGTATTTT.